Each of the 19 T cell receptor beta chains below was sequenced from the same sample in a study of OX40 agonist ivuxolimab in advanced cancers. Sequencing was performed with immunoSEQ multiplex PCR; in TCRdb, only in-frame clones are kept and a portion is missing. The sample includes tens of thousands of clones, about 88% seen only once; the top ten take 18%. The material sequenced was CD4+ or CD8+ T cells sorted from blood, taken in a trial of the OX40 agonist ivuxolimab. These receptors were obtained from an adult with an advanced solid tumor such as melanoma, head and neck, liver or kidney cancer.

V and J are TRBV9 and TRBJ2-3, with D unclear. The germline V gene encodes CDR1 SGDLS and CDR2 YYNGEE. V was shortened by 0 bases and J by 0 bases, with 8 bases between the two germline ends. The CDR3 extends over 15 amino acids. The CDR3 DNA reads as TGTGCCAGCAGCGTAGGGGTCGGTAGCACAGATACGCAGTATTTT. Protein: CASSVGVGSTDTQYF.

This clone was detected once. The chain employs TRBV19 and TRBJ2-7; 8 nucleotides agree with TRBD1. The CDR3 runs to 15 residues. After removal of 5 bases from V and 7 bases from J, the junction contained 13 bases not matched to a gene. Germline loops: CDR1 LNHDA, CDR2 SQIVND (reference sequence). CDR3 coding DNA: TGTGCCAGTAGTCTAAGGACAGGGACCCTCGTGGAGCAGTACTTC. Its protein is CASSLRTGTLVEQYF.

V usage is TRBV27 and J usage is TRBJ2-7; tentatively, D is TRBD1 or TRBD2 (5 bases each). The CDR3 loop spans 17 amino acids. Between the trimmed V and J ends, which lost 0 bases and 2 bases, there was a span of 17 bases. CDR1 MNHEY and CDR2 SMNVEV come from the germline V gene (reference sequence). The CDR3 spells CASSLSSGARDPYEQYF. The CDR3 DNA is TGTGCCAGCAGTTTATCTTCCGGGGCCCGGGACCCCTACGAGCAGTACTTC.

This CDR3 reads CASSARSDDEAFF. CDR3 bases: TGTGCCAGCAGTGCTCGGTCTGATGATGAAGCTTTCTTT. V usage is TRBV2 and J usage is TRBJ1-1, with D hard to call. The CDR3 is 13 amino acids. Trimming shortened V by 4 bases and J by 7 bases, and 13 bases separated the two germline ends. Germline V CDR1 and CDR2: SNHLY, FYNNEI.

This rearrangement joins TRBV9 to TRBJ1-5, with D perhaps matching TRBD1 (5 bases). Germline V gene lookup returns CDR1 SGDLS and CDR2 YYNGEE. With 4 bases removed from V and 2 bases from J, the gap between germline ends came to 16 bases. The CDR3 runs 16 residues. The CDR3 loop is CASSQGGGGGNQPQHF. As DNA, the CDR3 is TGTGCCAGCAGCCAGGGCGGCGGGGGTGGCAATCAGCCCCAGCATTTT.

The V call is TRBV7-6, the J call TRBJ2-7; TRBD1 agrees at 7 bases. With V trimmed by 5 bases and J by 7 bases, 14 bases remained unmatched. The CDR3 runs 15 residues. CDR1 SGHVS and CDR2 FNYEAQ come from the germline V gene. The CDR3, as DNA: TGTGCCAGCAGCCCGTTGACAGGGTCCGCCCTGGAGCAGTACTTC. This gives the protein CASSPLTGSALEQYF.

The chain is built from TRBV4-2 and TRBJ2-1; TRBD2 agrees at 12 bases. J lost 7 bases, V lost 5 bases, and 6 bases had no gene match. CDR3 length equals 15 residues. Germline loops: CDR1 LGHNA, CDR2 YNFKEQ. CDR3 sequence (DNA): TGTGCCAGCAGCGGAGTTGGGACTAGCGGGAATGAGCAGTTCTTC. Translation gives CASSGVGTSGNEQFF.

This chain connects TRBV28 to TRBJ2-5, with 9 positions matching TRBD1. This CDR3 is 15 amino acids long. From germline, CDR1 is MDHEN and CDR2 SYDVKM. The junction had 11 bases not matched to a gene; V was cut back by 9 bases and J by 3 bases. CDR3 in DNA: TGTGCCAGTCGGGACAGGGTAATTCCGGAAGAGACCCAGTACTTC. Translated: CASRDRVIPEETQYF. The full variable domain, completed using reference TRBV28 and TRBJ2-5, is DVKVTQSSRYLVKRTGEKVFLECVQDMDHENMFWYRQDPGLGLRLIYFSYDVKMKEKGDIPEGYSVSREKKERFSLILESASTNQTSMYLCASRDRVIPEETQYFGPGTRLLVL.

The V call is TRBV13, the J call TRBJ2-1; TRBD2 matches 13 bases. V gave up 3 bases and J gave up 5 bases; unmatched junction bases: 4. This CDR3 spans 16 amino acids. Germline CDR1 and CDR2: PRHDT and FYEKMQ (reference sequence). The CDR3 spells CASSFFGTSGNNEQFF. The CDR3, as DNA: TGTGCCAGCAGCTTCTTCGGGACTAGCGGGAACAATGAGCAGTTCTTC.

A single count supports this clone. V and J are TRBV4-2 and TRBJ2-2; 13 nucleotides align to TRBD2. Germline-derived CDR1 and CDR2 are LGHNA and YNFKEQ. Trimming removed 0 bases from V and 6 bases from J; junction bases left unmatched: 4. There are 17 residues in the CDR3. The CDR3 region is CASSQDGLAGAPGELFF. The CDR3 coding sequence is TGTGCCAGCAGCCAAGATGGACTAGCGGGAGCGCCCGGGGAGCTGTTTTTT.

The V gene is TRBV28, the J gene TRBJ1-1; D remains unclear. The V end lost 1 base, the J end lost 0 bases, and 9 bases lay between the germline ends. The CDR3 contains 15 residues. Germline-derived CDR1 and CDR2 are MDHEN and SYDVKM. CDR3 protein: CASSLSYGLNTEAFF. The CDR3, as DNA: TGTGCCAGCAGTTTATCTTACGGATTGAACACTGAAGCTTTCTTT.

This clone showed up just once. The chain combines TRBV11-2 with TRBJ2-1; TRBD2 agrees at 12 bases. The ends lost 2 bases at V and 8 bases at J; junction bases unmatched: 7. Germline V lookup: CDR1 SGHAT, CDR2 FQNNGV. CDR3 length: 16 residues. CDR3 in DNA: TGTGCCAGCAGCTTACTAGCGGGAGGGCCGGGGGATGAGCAGTTCTTC. It codes for CASSLLAGGPGDEQFF.

The chain recombines TRBV19 with TRBJ2-5, with 12 bases aligning to TRBD1. The trim removed 5 bases at V and 5 bases at J, leaving 9 bases unmatched. The germline gives CDR1 LNHDA, CDR2 SQIVND (reference sequence). The CDR3 contains 16 residues. Here the CDR3 DNA reads TGTGCCAGTAGTTCGGGACAGGGGGCACTGCAGGAGACCCAGTACTTC. Translation: CASSSGQGALQETQYF.

The chain carries TRBV6-5 and TRBJ2-7; 9 bases are shared with TRBD2. The CDR3 is 13 residues long. CDR1 and CDR2 from the germline V gene are MNHEY and SVGAGI. V shed 8 bases, J shed 5 bases, and the junction held 7 bases outside the gene matches. The CDR3 bases are TGTGCCAGCCGGCCGGGACTAGCCAACGAGCAGTACTTC. Its protein is CASRPGLANEQYF.

The J gene is TRBJ2-3, the V gene TRBV5-1; 12 positions match TRBD2. Germline V gene lookup returns CDR1 SGHRS and CDR2 YFSETQ. The CDR3 has 18 amino acids. Trimming cost V 4 bases and J 0 bases; bases outside gene matches: 9. As DNA, the CDR3 is TGCGCCAGCAGCCGAAAACTAGCGGGAGGCGCTAGCACAGATACGCAGTATTTT. This codes for CASSRKLAGGASTDTQYF. The full variable domain, completed using reference TRBV5-1 and TRBJ2-3, is KAGVTQTPRYLIKTRGQQVTLSCSPISGHRSVSWYQQTPGQGLQFLFEYFSETQRNKGNFPGRFSGRQFSNSRSEMNVSTLELGDSALYLCASSRKLAGGASTDTQYFGPGTRLTVL.

Here the CDR3 DNA reads TGTGCCAGTAGTACTCACAGGGGAGGAACCTCCTACGAGCAGTACTTC. Amino acid sequence: CASSTHRGGTSYEQYF. The V and J genes are TRBV19 and TRBJ2-7; a weak D match, TRBD1 (7 bases). Per the germline V gene, CDR1 is LNHDA and CDR2 is SQIVND (reference sequence). V was clipped by 4 bases and J by 0 bases, with 16 bases between them. The length of the CDR3 is 16 residues. The full variable domain, completed using reference TRBV19 and TRBJ2-7, is DGGITQSPKYLFRKEGQNVTLSCEQNLNHDAMYWYRQDPGQGLRLIYYSQIVNDFQKGDIAEGYSVSREKKESFPLTVTSAQKNPTAFYLCASSTHRGGTSYEQYFGPGTRLTVT.

The chain couples TRBV28 to TRBJ1-5; D remains unclear. This CDR3 region has 14 residues. Germline V CDR1 and CDR2: MDHEN, SYDVKM. Deletions cut 5 bases from V and 6 bases from J, with 14 bases between. CDR3 sequence reads: CASSDTREIQPQHF. Written as DNA, the CDR3 is TGTGCCAGCAGTGACACCCGAGAAATTCAGCCCCAGCATTTT.

The chain couples TRBV2 to TRBJ1-2; 12 nucleotides align to TRBD1. The CDR3 has 16 amino acids. The germline V gene encodes CDR1 SNHLY and CDR2 FYNNEI. Trimming cost V 4 bases and J 3 bases; bases outside gene matches: 6. CDR3 in amino acids: CASSAGQGAPDYGYTF. The DNA of the CDR3 is TGTGCCAGCAGTGCGGGACAGGGGGCGCCTGACTATGGCTACACCTTC.

The chain has TRBV30 and TRBJ2-3; 11 bases line up with TRBD2. The CDR3 is made up of 16 amino acids. The V gene's germline CDR1 is GTSNPN and CDR2 SVGIG (reference sequence). Losses at the gene ends were 1 base for V and 3 bases for J; bases not matched to a gene: 6. CDR3 amino acids: CAWSGSGRGGTDTQYF. The CDR3 coding sequence is TGTGCCTGGAGTGGTAGCGGGAGGGGTGGGACAGATACGCAGTATTTT.